The sequence of this TCR beta chain was determined in a study of OX40 agonist ivuxolimab in advanced cancers. Sequencing was performed with immunoSEQ multiplex PCR; in TCRdb, only in-frame clones are kept and a portion is missing. The sample shows about 100,000 clones, around 93% of them seen only once. The CDR3 sequence is 17 residues long. The ends lost 5 bases at V and 0 bases at J; junction bases unmatched: 7. Germline V gene sequence: CDR1 LNHDA, CDR2 SQIVND (reference sequence). This sequence was found in an adult with an advanced solid tumor such as melanoma, head and neck, liver or kidney cancer. The input for sequencing was CD4+ or CD8+ T cells sorted from blood, taken in a trial of the OX40 agonist ivuxolimab. This chain joins TRBV19 and TRBJ1-4, with 9 bases lining up with TRBD1. CDR3 DNA: TGTGCCAGTAGTCCACCGGGACAGGGCGCAACTAATGAAAAACTGTTTTTT. This encodes CASSPPGQGATNEKLFF.